The 32 T cell receptor beta chains in this list originate from one sample, sequenced in a study of blood T cell repertoires in COVID-19. The method was immunoSEQ multiplex PCR; TCRdb's version includes in-frame clones alone and lacks a portion of them. This repertoire shows 130,000 to 150,000 clones, roughly 87% found once; its top ten account for approximately 0.98%. Sequenced input: peripheral blood. These receptors were collected from a woman aged 45-65 years with acute or convalescent COVID-19.

Of note for this clone: This may be a read error: a much more frequent sequence differs by one nucleotide. The chain links TRBV12-3 or TRBV12-4 to TRBJ1-1; D ambiguous. This CDR3 has 13 residues. V shed 2 bases and J shed 1 base, with 5 bases lying between them. The CDR3 sequence: CASSLNRNTEAFF. The CDR3, as DNA: TGTGCCAGCAGTTTAAACAGGAACACTGAAGCTTTCTTT.

The V call is TRBV20-1, the J call TRBJ1-1; no clear D gene. Germline loops: CDR1 DFQATT, CDR2 SNEGSKA (reference sequence). The CDR3 loop spans 11 amino acids. V shed 1 base and J shed 3 bases, with 3 bases lying between them. The CDR3 here is CSARVDTEAFF. In DNA, the CDR3 is TGCAGTGCTAGAGTCGACACTGAAGCTTTCTTT.

The V gene is TRBV11-3, the J gene TRBJ2-1, with TRBD2 identical over 10 bases. CDR1 is SGHNT, CDR2 YENEEA, per germline. V was clipped by 4 bases and J by 6 bases; unmatched bases: 12. The CDR3 has 17 amino acids. The chain's CDR3 is CASSSTRTSGYVNEQFF. In DNA, the CDR3 is TGTGCCAGCAGCTCCACCCGGACTAGCGGTTATGTCAATGAGCAGTTCTTC.

This clone was seen only once. This chain uses TRBV5-1 with TRBJ2-2; 7 bases are shared with TRBD1. J was trimmed by 2 bases and V by 3 bases; bases with no gene match: 7. The CDR3 loop spans 16 amino acids. Germline V lookup: CDR1 SGHRS, CDR2 YFSETQ. The CDR3 coding sequence is TGCGCCAGCAGCTCAACGACAGGGTCAAACACCGGGGAGCTGTTTTTT. It is translated as CASSSTTGSNTGELFF.

This chain joins TRBV4-2 and TRBJ2-3, with 9 bases aligning to TRBD2. The CDR3 loop spans 19 amino acids. Germline trimming cut 10 bases from V and 0 bases from J; bases unmatched to any gene: 20. The germline V gene has CDR1 LGHNA and CDR2 YNFKEQ. The CDR3 reads CATDTGTSGWLPSTDTQYF. The DNA of the CDR3 is TGTGCCACTGATACAGGCACTAGCGGGTGGCTTCCTAGCACAGATACGCAGTATTTT.

This clone was detected only a few times. The V call is TRBV29-1, the J call TRBJ2-3; 11 nucleotides line up with TRBD2. This CDR3 spans 16 amino acids. Germline assignment: CDR1 SQVTM and CDR2 ANQGSEA. V gave up 0 bases and J gave up 7 bases; unmatched junction bases: 9. The CDR3 nucleotides are TGCAGCGTTGAAGATCGAATAGCGGGGGGGCCAAATACGCAGTATTTT. Residues: CSVEDRIAGGPNTQYF.

The chain has TRBV12-3 or TRBV12-4 and TRBJ1-5, with D uncertain. This CDR3 is 12 amino acids long. Trimming left V 3 bases short and J 11 bases short, with 11 bases between. The CDR3 nucleotides read TGTGCCAGCAGTTTCACCGACTTGTCCCAGCATTTT. Protein: CASSFTDLSQHF.

V is TRBV5-4 and J is TRBJ2-7, with 8 bases fitting TRBD1. The CDR3 is 16 amino acids. Germline-derived CDR1 and CDR2 are SGHNT and YYREEE (reference sequence). The V gene end was trimmed by 1 base and the J gene end by 0 bases; junction bases not matched to a gene: 6. The chain's CDR3 is CASSLQGAGPSYEQYF. Written as DNA, the CDR3 is TGTGCCAGCAGCTTGCAGGGGGCGGGGCCCTCCTACGAGCAGTACTTC. The full variable domain, in which reference TRBV5-4 and TRBJ2-7 provide the parts outside the CDR3, is ETGVTQSPTHLIKTRGQQVTLRCSSQSGHNTVSWYQQALGQGPQFIFQYYREEENGRGNFPPRFSGLQFPNYSSELNVNALELDDSALYLCASSLQGAGPSYEQYFGPGTRLTVT.

The V and J genes are TRBV7-8 and TRBJ1-1; 9 bases map to TRBD1. Per the germline V gene, CDR1 is SGHVS and CDR2 is FQNEAQ. J lost 4 bases, V lost 6 bases, and 6 bases had no gene match. There are 14 residues in the CDR3. The CDR3 coding sequence is TGTGCCAGCAGAGACACAGGGGGCGGCACTGAAGCTTTCTTT. Translating gives CASRDTGGGTEAFF.

J is TRBJ2-7 and V is TRBV19; D may be TRBD2 (7 bases). This CDR3 is built from 16 residues. V lost 5 bases and J lost 0, with 17 bases in between. The germline CDR1 and CDR2 sequences are LNHDA and SQIVND (reference sequence). CDR3 sequence reads: CASSGVREGHSYEQYF. DNA of the CDR3: TGTGCCAGTAGTGGGGTCAGGGAGGGACACTCCTACGAGCAGTACTTC. Based on the CDR3 plus reference TRBV19 and TRBJ2-7, the full variable domain is DGGITQSPKYLFRKEGQNVTLSCEQNLNHDAMYWYRQDPGQGLRLIYYSQIVNDFQKGDIAEGYSVSREKKESFPLTVTSAQKNPTAFYLCASSGVREGHSYEQYFGPGTRLTVT.

This clone was counted a single time. V is TRBV6-6 and J is TRBJ1-3; no clear D. Trimming pared 2 bases from V and 2 bases from J, leaving 10 bases between. The CDR3 length is 15 residues. Germline CDR1 is MNHNY and CDR2 is SVGAGI (reference sequence). As DNA, the CDR3 is TGTGCCAGCAGTTACGGTGACACGGCTGGAAACACCATATATTTT. Translating gives CASSYGDTAGNTIYF.

The chain joins TRBV12-3 or TRBV12-4 to TRBJ1-1; D is unclear. The CDR3 loop spans 13 amino acids. Trimming took off 2 bases at V and 7 bases at J, with 11 bases between the two ends. CDR3 nucleotides: TGTGCCAGCAGTTTAAGAGGGCTTGGTGAAGCTTTCTTT. This encodes CASSLRGLGEAFF.

The chain links TRBV28 to TRBJ1-1; D remains ambiguous. The CDR3 contains 14 residues. V lost 6 bases and J lost 1, with 12 bases in between. The V gene's germline CDR1 is MDHEN and CDR2 SYDVKM. CDR3 in DNA: TGTGCCAGCAGCCTGGTCCGACAGAACACTGAAGCTTTCTTT. This codes for CASSLVRQNTEAFF.

V is TRBV10-1 and J is TRBJ2-2, with TRBD1 matching over 9 bases. The germline V gene encodes CDR1 WNHNN and CDR2 SYGVQD (reference sequence). CDR3 length: 13 amino acids. With V trimmed by 6 bases and J by 6 bases, 2 bases remained unmatched. This chain's CDR3 is CASSRDRAGELFF. The CDR3 DNA reads as TGCGCCAGCAGCCGGGACAGGGCCGGGGAGCTGTTTTTT.

The chain employs TRBV9 and TRBJ2-7; 9 positions match TRBD1. V dropped 5 bases and J dropped 2; count of bases not matched to a gene: 8. Germline V gene lookup returns CDR1 SGDLS and CDR2 YYNGEE. The CDR3 extends over 15 amino acids. The chain's CDR3 is CASSQTGTGTYEQYF. CDR3 DNA sequence: TGTGCCAGCAGTCAAACCGGGACAGGGACCTACGAGCAGTACTTC. Drawing the rest from reference TRBV9 and TRBJ2-7, the complete variable domain is DSGVTQTPKHLITATGQRVTLRCSPRSGDLSVYWYQQSLDQGLQFLIQYYNGEERAKGNILERFSAQQFPDLHSELNLSSLELGDSALYFCASSQTGTGTYEQYFGPGTRLTVT.

CDR3 loop: CATGPGLAGYNEQFF. The DNA for the CDR3 is TGTGCCACCGGGCCGGGACTAGCTGGATACAATGAGCAGTTCTTC. The V call is TRBV5-4, the J call TRBJ2-1; the match to TRBD2 covers 9 bases. V dropped 9 bases and J dropped 4; count of bases not matched to a gene: 11. Germline values: CDR1 SGHNT, CDR2 YYREEE (reference sequence). CDR3 length equals 15 residues.

This clone came up a few times. The V and J genes are TRBV4-2 and TRBJ2-7, with 9 bases aligning to TRBD2. Germline V gene lookup returns CDR1 LGHNA and CDR2 YNFKEQ. The CDR3 runs 15 residues. V was clipped by 1 base and J by 2 bases; unmatched bases: 3. The CDR3: CASSQASGAPYEQYF. The CDR3 nucleotides are TGTGCCAGCAGCCAAGCTAGCGGGGCTCCCTACGAGCAGTACTTC.

The chain joins TRBV5-4 to TRBJ1-2; 10 bases are shared with TRBD1. V trimming: 5 bases; J trimming: 8 bases; junction bases outside the gene matches: 9. Germline V gene lookup returns CDR1 SGHNT and CDR2 YYREEE (reference sequence). The CDR3 has 14 residues. CDR3 nucleotides: TGTGCCAGCAGGTCCGGGACAGGGGTATGGGGCTACACCTTC. Its protein product is CASRSGTGVWGYTF. Full variable domain (missing parts from reference TRBV5-4 and TRBJ1-2): ETGVTQSPTHLIKTRGQQVTLRCSSQSGHNTVSWYQQALGQGPQFIFQYYREEENGRGNFPPRFSGLQFPNYSSELNVNALELDDSALYLCASRSGTGVWGYTFGSGTRLTVV.

The chain employs TRBV6-5 and TRBJ1-2; 10 bases align to TRBD1. Per germline, CDR1 MNHEY and CDR2 SVGAGI. The CDR3 runs 16 residues. The V gene end was trimmed by 0 bases and the J gene end by 4 bases; junction bases not matched to a gene: 5. CDR3 nucleotide sequence: TGTGCCAGCAGTTACTCGACGGGACAGGGGAGCTATGGCTACACCTTC. Its translation is CASSYSTGQGSYGYTF.

This sequence joins TRBV6-5 and TRBJ1-3; 7 nucleotides line up with TRBD1. The germline CDR1 and CDR2 sequences are MNHEY and SVGAGI. The junction had 0 bases not matched to a gene; V was cut back by 2 bases and J by 2 bases. This CDR3 spans 14 amino acids. CDR3: CASSYDRAGNTIYF. In DNA form, the CDR3 reads TGTGCCAGCAGTTACGACAGGGCTGGAAACACCATATATTTT.

In its sample, this clone was seen once. V gene TRBV27 combines with J gene TRBJ2-1; a possible D gene is TRBD2 (7 bases). Germline lookup yields CDR1 MNHEY and CDR2 SMNVEV (reference sequence). The CDR3 runs to 14 residues. V lost 3 bases, J lost 4 bases, and 10 bases lay in between. CDR3 bases: TGTGCCAGCAGTTTCGGGGGGCGTTACAATGAGCAGTTCTTC. This sequence encodes CASSFGGRYNEQFF.

The CDR3 bases are TGTGCCAGCAGCGTCGGGACAGGGGGCCTTAATAGCAATCAGCCCCAGCATTTT. The encoded protein is CASSVGTGGLNSNQPQHF. This rearrangement joins TRBV7-8 to TRBJ1-5, with 12 nucleotides matching TRBD1. J lost 0 bases, V lost 5 bases, and 8 bases had no gene match. The CDR3 has 18 residues. The V gene's germline CDR1 is SGHVS and CDR2 FQNEAQ.

The chain recombines TRBV14 with TRBJ1-6; 7 positions match TRBD1. The CDR3 covers 15 residues. V gave up 4 bases and J gave up 5 bases; unmatched junction bases: 5. The V gene's germline CDR1 is SGHDN and CDR2 FVKESK. This CDR3 is CASSLNRGDNSPLHF. CDR3 in DNA: TGTGCCAGCAGCCTGAACAGGGGTGATAATTCACCCCTCCACTTT.

The chain employs TRBV4-1 and TRBJ2-7; 8 bases match TRBD1. The CDR3 spans 13 residues. CDR1 and CDR2 (germline): MGHRA, YSYEKL. The junction had 4 bases not matched to a gene; V was cut back by 5 bases and J by 4 bases. CDR3 in DNA: TGCGCCAGCAGCGGACAGGGTGAGTACGAGCAGTACTTC. As protein: CASSGQGEYEQYF.

The gene calls are TRBV4-1 and TRBJ1-5; D possibly corresponds to TRBD1 (6 bases). The V gene's germline CDR1 is MGHRA and CDR2 YSYEKL. The ends were cut back, 3 bases at V and 5 bases at J, with 14 bases in the middle. The CDR3 is made up of 15 amino acids. CDR3 residues: CASSQAGQSYQPQHF. The CDR3, as DNA: TGCGCCAGCAGCCAGGCTGGACAGAGCTATCAGCCCCAGCATTTT.

V and J are TRBV30 and TRBJ2-2, with D tentatively TRBD2 (5 bases). The CDR3 is 15 residues long. Trimming stripped 1 base from V and 4 bases from J, with 13 bases between. CDR1 GTSNPN and CDR2 SVGIG come from the germline V gene (reference sequence). CDR3 region: CAWSDWRAPTGELFF. DNA of the CDR3: TGTGCCTGGAGTGATTGGCGGGCCCCCACCGGGGAGCTGTTTTTT. The variable domain in full, completed from reference TRBV30 and TRBJ2-2, reads SQTIHQWPATLVQPVGSPLSLECTVEGTSNPNLYWYRQAAGRGLQLLFYSVGIGQISSEVPQNLSASRPQDRQFILSSKKLLLSDSGFYLCAWSDWRAPTGELFFGEGSRLTVL.

This chain joins TRBV28 and TRBJ2-7; D possibly corresponds to TRBD2 (7 bases). Germline CDR1 reads MDHEN; CDR2 reads SYDVKM. V lost 2 bases, J lost 5 bases, and 10 bases lay in between. The CDR3 contains 13 residues. The DNA for the CDR3 is TGTGCCAGCAGTTTAAGAGGGGGGGACGAGCAGTACTTC. It specifies CASSLRGGDEQYF. The variable domain in full, completed from reference TRBV28 and TRBJ2-7, reads DVKVTQSSRYLVKRTGEKVFLECVQDMDHENMFWYRQDPGLGLRLIYFSYDVKMKEKGDIPEGYSVSREKKERFSLILESASTNQTSMYLCASSLRGGDEQYFGPGTRLTVT.

This clone has a single count. This chain joins TRBV5-1 and TRBJ2-1, with 9 bases that match TRBD2. The CDR3 runs to 14 residues. Germline assignment: CDR1 SGHRS and CDR2 YFSETQ. Losses at the gene ends were 4 bases for V and 6 bases for J; bases not matched to a gene: 5. The CDR3 DNA reads TGCGCCAGCAGCCACCCGACTAGCGGCAATGAGCAGTTCTTC. Residues: CASSHPTSGNEQFF.

The J gene is TRBJ1-2, the V gene TRBV7-9; 7 bases align to TRBD1. J gave up 7 bases and V 3 bases, and 11 bases lay outside the gene matches. This CDR3 has 15 amino acids. The germline V gene has CDR1 SEHNR and CDR2 FQNEAQ (reference sequence). DNA for the CDR3: TGTGCCAGCAGCTTCCTGGCAGGGGGAGCCTCTGGCTACACCTTC. This gives the protein CASSFLAGGASGYTF.

The chain uses TRBV30 and TRBJ2-2; 12 bases are a match to TRBD2. CDR3 size: 16 residues. The junction had 5 bases not matched to a gene; V was cut back by 2 bases and J by 4 bases. Germline V CDR1 and CDR2: GTSNPN, SVGIG (reference sequence). The CDR3 loop reads CAWSSGLAGSTGELFF. CDR3 DNA sequence: TGTGCCTGGAGTTCTGGACTAGCGGGAAGCACCGGGGAGCTGTTTTTT.

This clone was detected once. The chain has TRBV6-1 and TRBJ1-1; 10 positions match TRBD1. V lost 5 bases and J lost 1; bases outside the gene matches: 1. The CDR3 spans 14 residues. Germline assignment: CDR1 MNHNS and CDR2 SASEGT. The CDR3 protein is CASSRDRGNTEAFF. CDR3 nucleotide sequence: TGTGCCAGCAGTCGGGACAGGGGGAACACTGAAGCTTTCTTT.

The genes are TRBV5-6 and TRBJ1-6, with 10 bases fitting TRBD1. With V trimmed by 1 base and J by 7 bases, 8 bases remained unmatched. Germline assignment: CDR1 SGHDT and CDR2 YYEEEE. The CDR3 contains 17 residues. The CDR3 region has the DNA TGTGCCAGCAGCTTGCCGCTGGGACAGGGGTGGAATTCACCCCTCCACTTT. Encoded protein: CASSLPLGQGWNSPLHF.